A selection of T cell receptor beta chains follows, all from one sample in a study. Using its own MiXCR run on the 5' RACE reads, TCRdb lists one record per CDR3 protein. Of fewer than 65,000 distinct CDR3 sequences listed, roughly 30% are singletons. Source material: tumor-infiltrating naive CD4+ T cells sorted from the breast tumor. All receptors come from a female donor with breast cancer. CDR3s include the opening cysteine and the closing phenylalanine or tryptophan. The D gene is left open where the match is weak. The listing skips clone size in some rows; elsewhere it reads once, few, many or a size class.

>-|TRBJ2-6|TRBV5-1|-
CASSLDMGSGANVLTF
TGCGCCAGCAGCTTGGACATGGGCTCTGGGGCCAACGTCCTGACTTTC
>-|TRBJ2-5|TRBV11-2|TRBD1
CASSLGQEETQYF
TGTGCCAGCAGCCTGGGACAGGAAGAGACCCAGTACTTC
>few|TRBJ2-7|TRBV4-2|-
CASSPQGQKDEQYF
TGTGCCAGCAGCCCCCAGGGACAAAAGGACGAGCAGTACTTC
>few|TRBJ1-2|TRBV5-4|-
CASSLYDNYGYTF
TGTGCCAGCAGCTTGTACGACAACTATGGCTACACCTTC
>-|TRBJ2-2|TRBV27|-
CASSRQVITGELFF
TGTGCCAGCAGTCGACAGGTGATCACCGGGGAGCTGTTTTTT
>-|TRBJ2-3|TRBV20-1|TRBD2
CSAFLAVTRTDTQYF
TGCAGTGCTTTTCTAGCGGTAACCCGCACAGATACGCAGTATTTT
>many|TRBJ2-1|TRBV27|-
CASSQTGGVVGNEQFF
TGTGCCAGCAGCCAAACAGGGGGGGTGGTAGGCAATGAGCAGTTCTTC
>few|TRBJ2-3|TRBV5-1|-
CASTPRFGTDTQYF
TGCGCCAGCACCCCCCGGTTCGGGACAGATACGCAGTATTTT
>-|TRBJ2-2|TRBV2|TRBD2
CASSEASGNTGELFF
TGTGCCAGCAGTGAGGCTAGCGGTAACACCGGGGAGCTGTTTTTT
>few|TRBJ1-1|TRBV21-1|-
CASSKVYRGHTEAFF
TGTGCCAGCAGCAAAGTGTACAGGGGGCACACTGAAGCTTTCTTT
>-|TRBJ2-3|TRBV6-2/TRBV6-3|-
CASQRNGGDTQYF
TGTGCCAGCCAACGGAACGGGGGAGATACGCAGTATTTT